This T cell receptor beta chain appears in the sequencing data of a study of T cell responses to AZD1222 COVID-19 vaccine. Germline CDR1 is SGHAT and CDR2 is FQNNGV. The CDR3 loop spans 13 amino acids. V trimming: 7 bases; J trimming: 9 bases; junction bases outside the gene matches: 7. This clone was counted between two and nine times. The protocol was immunoSEQ multiplex PCR, while the TCRdb copy is restricted to in-frame clones and leaves out a portion. Of tens of thousands of clones detected, approximately 88% appear once; the ten largest clones hold 15% to 20%. The material sequenced was peripheral blood, taken 28 days after the second AZD1222 dose. The chain combines TRBV11-2 with TRBJ2-1, with TRBD2 identical over 9 bases. The clonotype was recovered from an adult who received the AZD1222 COVID-19 vaccine. CDR3 DNA sequence: TGTGCCAGCAAGTTGGCGGGGGGGGCTGAGCAGTTCTTC. As protein: CASKLAGGAEQFF.